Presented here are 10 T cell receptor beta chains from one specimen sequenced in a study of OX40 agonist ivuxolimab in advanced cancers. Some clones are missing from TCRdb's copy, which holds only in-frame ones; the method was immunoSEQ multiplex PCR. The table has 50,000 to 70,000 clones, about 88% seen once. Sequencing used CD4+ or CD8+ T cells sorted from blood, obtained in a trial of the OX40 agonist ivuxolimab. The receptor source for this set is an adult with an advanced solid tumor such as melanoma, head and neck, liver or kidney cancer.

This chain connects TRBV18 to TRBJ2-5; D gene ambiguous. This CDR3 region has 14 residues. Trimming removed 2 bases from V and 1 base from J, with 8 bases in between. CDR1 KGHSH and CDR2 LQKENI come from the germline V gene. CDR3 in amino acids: CASSPTLLQETQYF. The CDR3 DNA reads TGTGCCAGCTCACCAACTTTACTCCAAGAGACCCAGTACTTC.

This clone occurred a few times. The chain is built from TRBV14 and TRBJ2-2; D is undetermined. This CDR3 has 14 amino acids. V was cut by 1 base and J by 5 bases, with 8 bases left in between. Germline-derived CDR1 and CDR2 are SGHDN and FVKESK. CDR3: CASSQAILTGELFF. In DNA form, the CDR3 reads TGTGCCAGCAGCCAAGCCATTCTAACCGGGGAGCTGTTTTTT.

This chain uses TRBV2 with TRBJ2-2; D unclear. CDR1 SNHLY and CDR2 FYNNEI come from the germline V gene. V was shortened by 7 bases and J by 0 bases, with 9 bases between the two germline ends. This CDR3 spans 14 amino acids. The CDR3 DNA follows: TGTGCCAGCATAATCAATTCGAACACCGGGGAGCTGTTTTTT. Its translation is CASIINSNTGELFF.

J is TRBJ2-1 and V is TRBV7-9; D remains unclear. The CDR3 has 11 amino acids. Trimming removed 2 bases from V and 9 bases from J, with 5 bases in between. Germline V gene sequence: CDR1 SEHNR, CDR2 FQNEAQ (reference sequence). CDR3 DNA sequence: TGTGCCAGCAGCTTATCCCCTGAGCAGTTCTTC. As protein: CASSLSPEQFF. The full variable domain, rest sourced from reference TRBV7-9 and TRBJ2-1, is DTGVSQNPRHKITKRGQNVTFRCDPISEHNRLYWYRQTLGQGPEFLTYFQNEAQLEKSRLLSDRFSAERPKGSFSTLEIQRTEQGDSAMYLCASSLSPEQFFGPGTRLTVL.

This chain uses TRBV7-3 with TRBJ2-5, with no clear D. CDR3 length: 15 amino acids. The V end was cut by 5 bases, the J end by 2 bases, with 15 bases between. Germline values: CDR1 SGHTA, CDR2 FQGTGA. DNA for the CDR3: TGTGCCAGCAGCCGATCTACGGACGGACAAGAGACCCAGTACTTC. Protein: CASSRSTDGQETQYF.

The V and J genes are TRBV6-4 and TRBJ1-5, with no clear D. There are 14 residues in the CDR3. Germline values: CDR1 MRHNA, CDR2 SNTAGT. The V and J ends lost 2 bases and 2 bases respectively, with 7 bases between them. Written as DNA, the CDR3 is TGTGCCAGCAGTGACACGGCTGGCAATCAGCCCCAGCATTTT. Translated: CASSDTAGNQPQHF.

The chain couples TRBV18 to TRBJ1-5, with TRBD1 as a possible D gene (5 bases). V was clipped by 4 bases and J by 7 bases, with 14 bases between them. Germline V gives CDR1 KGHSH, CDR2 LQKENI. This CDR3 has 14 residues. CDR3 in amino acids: CASSLGGVGQPQHF. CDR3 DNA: TGTGCCAGCTCACTCGGAGGGGTAGGGCAGCCCCAGCATTTT.

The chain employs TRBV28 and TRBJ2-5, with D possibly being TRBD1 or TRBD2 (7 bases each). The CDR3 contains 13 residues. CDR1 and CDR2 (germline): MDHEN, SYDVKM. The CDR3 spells CVCATGTKETQYF. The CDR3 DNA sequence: TGTGTGTGCGCGACAGGGACTAAAGAGACCCAGTACTTC.

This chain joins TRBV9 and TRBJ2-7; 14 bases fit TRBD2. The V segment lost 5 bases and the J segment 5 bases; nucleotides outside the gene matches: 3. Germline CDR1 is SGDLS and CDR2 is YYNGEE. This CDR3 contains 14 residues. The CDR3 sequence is CASSGTSGGHEQYF. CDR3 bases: TGTGCCAGCAGTGGGACTAGCGGGGGCCACGAGCAGTACTTC.

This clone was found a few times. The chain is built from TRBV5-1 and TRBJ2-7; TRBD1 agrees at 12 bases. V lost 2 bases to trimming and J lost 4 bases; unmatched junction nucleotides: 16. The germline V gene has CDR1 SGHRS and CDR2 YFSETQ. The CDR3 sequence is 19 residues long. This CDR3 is CASSFGDRGLSTARYEQYF. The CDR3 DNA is TGCGCCAGCAGCTTCGGGGACAGGGGGCTTTCAACCGCTCGGTACGAGCAGTACTTC.